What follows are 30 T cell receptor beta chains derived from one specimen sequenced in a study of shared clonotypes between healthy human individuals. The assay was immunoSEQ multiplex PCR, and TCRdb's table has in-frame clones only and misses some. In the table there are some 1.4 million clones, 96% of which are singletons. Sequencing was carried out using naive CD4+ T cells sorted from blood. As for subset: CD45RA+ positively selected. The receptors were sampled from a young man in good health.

CDR3 region: CASSRLAGGSGELFF. The CDR3, as DNA: TGTGCCAGCAGCCGATTAGCGGGAGGTTCTGGGGAGCTGTTTTTT. This chain links TRBV11-2 with TRBJ2-2; the match to TRBD2 covers 10 bases. The CDR3 covers 15 residues. From germline, CDR1 is SGHAT and CDR2 FQNNGV. V was pared by 5 bases and J by 8 bases, with 8 bases of the junction left unmatched. The full variable domain, its missing parts supplied by reference TRBV11-2 and TRBJ2-2, is EAGVAQSPRYKIIEKRQSVAFWCNPISGHATLYWYQQILGQGPKLLIQFQNNGVVDDSQLPKDRFSAERLKGVDSTLKIQPAKLEDSAVYLCASSRLAGGSGELFFGEGSRLTVL.

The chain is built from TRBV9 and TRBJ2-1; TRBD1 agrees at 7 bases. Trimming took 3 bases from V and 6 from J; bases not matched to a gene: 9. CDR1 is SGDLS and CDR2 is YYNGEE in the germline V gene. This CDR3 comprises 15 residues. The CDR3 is CASSAYRGPGNEQFF. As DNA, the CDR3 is TGTGCCAGCAGCGCTTACAGGGGTCCTGGCAATGAGCAGTTCTTC.

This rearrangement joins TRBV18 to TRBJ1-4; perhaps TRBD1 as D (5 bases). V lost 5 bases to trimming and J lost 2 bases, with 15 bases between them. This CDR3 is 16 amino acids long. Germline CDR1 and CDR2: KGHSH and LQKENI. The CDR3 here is CASSTELGQTNEKLFF. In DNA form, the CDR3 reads TGTGCCAGCTCAACGGAGTTGGGGCAGACTAATGAAAAACTGTTTTTT. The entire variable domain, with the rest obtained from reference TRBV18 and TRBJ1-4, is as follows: NAGVMQNPRHLVRRRGQEARLRCSPMKGHSHVYWYRQLPEEGLKFMVYLQKENIIDESGMPKERFSAEFPKEGPSILRIQQVVRGDSAAYFCASSTELGQTNEKLFFGSGTQLSVL.

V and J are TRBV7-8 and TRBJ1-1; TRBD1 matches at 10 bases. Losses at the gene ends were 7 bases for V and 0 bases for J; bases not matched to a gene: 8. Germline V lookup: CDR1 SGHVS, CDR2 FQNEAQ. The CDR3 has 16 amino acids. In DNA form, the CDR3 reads TGTGCCAGCACCCCCCTGACAGGGGGCATGAACACTGAAGCTTTCTTT. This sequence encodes CASTPLTGGMNTEAFF. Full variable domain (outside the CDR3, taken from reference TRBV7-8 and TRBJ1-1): GAGVSQSPRYKVAKRGQDVALRCDPISGHVSLFWYQQALGQGPEFLTYFQNEAQLDKSGLPSDRFFAERPEGSVSTLKIQRTQQEDSAVYLCASTPLTGGMNTEAFFGQGTRLTVV.

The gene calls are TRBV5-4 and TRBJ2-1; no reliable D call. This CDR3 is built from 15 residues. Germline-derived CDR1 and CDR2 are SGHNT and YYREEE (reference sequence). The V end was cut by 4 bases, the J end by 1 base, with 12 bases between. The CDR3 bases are TGTGCCAGCAGCCCCGAAGCTTCGTCCTACAATGAGCAGTTCTTC. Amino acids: CASSPEASSYNEQFF.

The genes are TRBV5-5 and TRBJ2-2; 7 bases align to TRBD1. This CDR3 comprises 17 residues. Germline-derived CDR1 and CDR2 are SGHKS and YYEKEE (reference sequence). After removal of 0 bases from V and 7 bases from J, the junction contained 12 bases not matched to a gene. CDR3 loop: CASSLATIGGGGGELFF. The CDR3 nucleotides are TGTGCCAGCAGCTTGGCGACGATAGGGGGCGGAGGCGGGGAGCTGTTTTTT.

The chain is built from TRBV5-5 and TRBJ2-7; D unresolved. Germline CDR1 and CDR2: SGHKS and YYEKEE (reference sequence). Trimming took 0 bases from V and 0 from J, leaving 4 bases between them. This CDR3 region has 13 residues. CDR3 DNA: TGTGCCAGCAGCTTGGTGGCCTCCTACGAGCAGTACTTC. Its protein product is CASSLVASYEQYF.

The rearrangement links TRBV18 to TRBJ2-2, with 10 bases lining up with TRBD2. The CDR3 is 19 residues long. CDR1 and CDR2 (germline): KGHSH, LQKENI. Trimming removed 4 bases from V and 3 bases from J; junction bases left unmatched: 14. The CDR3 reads CASSLLAGAPLGDTGELFF. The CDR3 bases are TGTGCCAGCTCACTGCTAGCGGGAGCTCCTCTGGGTGACACCGGGGAGCTGTTTTTT.

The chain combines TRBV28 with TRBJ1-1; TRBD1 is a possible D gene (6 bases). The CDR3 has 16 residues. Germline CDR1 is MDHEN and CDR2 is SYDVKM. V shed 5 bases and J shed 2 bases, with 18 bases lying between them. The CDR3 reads CASSMVLGQSNTEAFF. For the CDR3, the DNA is TGTGCCAGCAGTATGGTACTCGGACAGAGTAACACTGAAGCTTTCTTT. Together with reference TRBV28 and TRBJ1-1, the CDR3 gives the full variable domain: DVKVTQSSRYLVKRTGEKVFLECVQDMDHENMFWYRQDPGLGLRLIYFSYDVKMKEKGDIPEGYSVSREKKERFSLILESASTNQTSMYLCASSMVLGQSNTEAFFGQGTRLTVV.

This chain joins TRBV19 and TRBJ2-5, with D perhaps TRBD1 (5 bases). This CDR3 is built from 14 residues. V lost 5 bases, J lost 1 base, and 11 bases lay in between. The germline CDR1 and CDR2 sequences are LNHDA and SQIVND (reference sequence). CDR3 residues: CASSVDTVQETQYF. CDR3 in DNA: TGTGCCAGTAGTGTGGACACGGTCCAAGAGACCCAGTACTTC.

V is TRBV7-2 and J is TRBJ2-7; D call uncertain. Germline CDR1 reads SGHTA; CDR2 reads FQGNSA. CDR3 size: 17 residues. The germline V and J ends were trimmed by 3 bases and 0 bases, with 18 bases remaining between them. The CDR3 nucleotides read TGTGCCAGCAGCTTTGTTGGGTTTGAGGAAATCTCCTACGAGCAGTACTTC. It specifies CASSFVGFEEISYEQYF.

CDR3 sequence reads: CASSLDRLEPQHF. As DNA, the CDR3 is TGTGCCAGCAGTCTGGACAGGTTGGAGCCCCAGCATTTT. This rearrangement joins TRBV28 to TRBJ1-5; 7 positions match TRBD1. The CDR3 contains 13 residues. Germline values: CDR1 MDHEN, CDR2 SYDVKM. V shed 5 bases and J 8 bases; nucleotides not matched to a gene: 6.

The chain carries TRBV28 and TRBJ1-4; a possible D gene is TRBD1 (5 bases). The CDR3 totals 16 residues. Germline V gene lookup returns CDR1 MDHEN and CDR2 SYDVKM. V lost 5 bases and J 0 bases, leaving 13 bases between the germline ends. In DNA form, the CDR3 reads TGTGCCAGCAGTCTTACCGACAGCCCAACTAATGAAAAACTGTTTTTT. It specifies CASSLTDSPTNEKLFF.

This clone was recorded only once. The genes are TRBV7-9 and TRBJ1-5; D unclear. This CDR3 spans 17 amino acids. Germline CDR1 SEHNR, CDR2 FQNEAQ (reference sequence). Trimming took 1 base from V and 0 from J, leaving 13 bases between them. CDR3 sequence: CASSLEGSGNSNQPQHF. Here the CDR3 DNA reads TGTGCCAGCAGCTTAGAAGGTTCGGGGAATAGCAATCAGCCCCAGCATTTT.

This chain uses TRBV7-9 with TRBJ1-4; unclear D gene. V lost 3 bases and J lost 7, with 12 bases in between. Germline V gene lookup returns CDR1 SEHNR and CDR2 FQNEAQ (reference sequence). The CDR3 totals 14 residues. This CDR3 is CASSFQEGIEKLFF. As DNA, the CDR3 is TGTGCCAGCAGCTTCCAGGAAGGGATTGAAAAACTGTTTTTT.

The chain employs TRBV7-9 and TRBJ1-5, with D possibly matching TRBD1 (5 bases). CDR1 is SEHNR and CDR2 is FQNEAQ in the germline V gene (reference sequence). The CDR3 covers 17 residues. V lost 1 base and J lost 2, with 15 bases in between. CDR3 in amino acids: CASSLGYGGFGNQPQHF. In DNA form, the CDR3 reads TGTGCCAGCAGCTTAGGTTACGGGGGGTTCGGCAATCAGCCCCAGCATTTT.

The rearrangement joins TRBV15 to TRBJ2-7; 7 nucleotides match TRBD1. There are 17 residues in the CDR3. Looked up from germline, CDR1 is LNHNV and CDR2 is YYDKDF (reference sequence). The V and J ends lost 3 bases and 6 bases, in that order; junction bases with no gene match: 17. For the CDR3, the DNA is TGTGCCACCAGCAGCCCCACCCCGGGACAGCAAAGGGTCGAGCAGTACTTC. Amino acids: CATSSPTPGQQRVEQYF.

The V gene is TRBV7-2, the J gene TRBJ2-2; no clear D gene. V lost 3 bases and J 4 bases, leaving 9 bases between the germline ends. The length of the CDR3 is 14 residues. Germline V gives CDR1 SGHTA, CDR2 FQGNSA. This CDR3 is CASSLLQTTGELFF. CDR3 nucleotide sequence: TGTGCCAGCAGCTTGCTACAGACCACCGGGGAGCTGTTTTTT.

CDR3 bases: TGTGCCAGCAGCTTAGATTGGGGGAAGGTTGAAAACATTCAGTACTTC. Encoded protein: CASSLDWGKVENIQYF. The chain combines TRBV7-8 with TRBJ2-4, with D perhaps matching TRBD1 or TRBD2 (5 bases each). CDR1 and CDR2 from the germline V gene are SGHVS and FQNEAQ. The V end was cut by 1 base, the J end by 5 bases, with 15 bases between. CDR3 length: 16 residues.

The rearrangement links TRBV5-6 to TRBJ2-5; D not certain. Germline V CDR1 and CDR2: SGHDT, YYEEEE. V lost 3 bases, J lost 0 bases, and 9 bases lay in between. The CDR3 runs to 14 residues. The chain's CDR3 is CASSSSGYQETQYF. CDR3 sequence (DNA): TGTGCCAGCAGCTCGTCAGGTTACCAAGAGACCCAGTACTTC.

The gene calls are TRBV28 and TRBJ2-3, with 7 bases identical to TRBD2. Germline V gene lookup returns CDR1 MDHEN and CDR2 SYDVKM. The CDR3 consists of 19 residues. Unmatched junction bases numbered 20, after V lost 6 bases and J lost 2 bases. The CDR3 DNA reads TGTGCCAGCAGCTACATCAAGGGAGGGCCGCGAAAACACACAGATACGCAGTATTTT. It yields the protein CASSYIKGGPRKHTDTQYF.

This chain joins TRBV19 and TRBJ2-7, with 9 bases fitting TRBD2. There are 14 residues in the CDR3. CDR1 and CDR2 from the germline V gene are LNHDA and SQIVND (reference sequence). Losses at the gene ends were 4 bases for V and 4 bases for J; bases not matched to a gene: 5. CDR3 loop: CASSKKAGGYEQYF. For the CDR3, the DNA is TGTGCCAGTAGTAAAAAAGCGGGAGGATACGAGCAGTACTTC.

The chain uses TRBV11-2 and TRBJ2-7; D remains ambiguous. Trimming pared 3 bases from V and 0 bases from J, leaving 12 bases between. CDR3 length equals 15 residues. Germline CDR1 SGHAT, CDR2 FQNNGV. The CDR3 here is CASSFSGVSSYEQYF. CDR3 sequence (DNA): TGTGCCAGCAGCTTTAGTGGAGTTAGCTCCTACGAGCAGTACTTC.

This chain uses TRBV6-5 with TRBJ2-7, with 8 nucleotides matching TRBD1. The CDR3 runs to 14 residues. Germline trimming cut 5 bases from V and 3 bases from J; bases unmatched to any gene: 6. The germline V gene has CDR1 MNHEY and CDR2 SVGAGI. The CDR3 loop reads CASSTRQGYYEQYF. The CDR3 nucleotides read TGTGCCAGCAGTACGCGACAGGGGTACTACGAGCAGTACTTC.

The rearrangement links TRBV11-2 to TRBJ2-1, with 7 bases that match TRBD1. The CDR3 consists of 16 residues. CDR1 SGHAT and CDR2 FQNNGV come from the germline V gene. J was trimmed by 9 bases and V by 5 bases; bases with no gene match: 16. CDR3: CASSIKLTGYYLEQFF. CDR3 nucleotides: TGTGCCAGCAGCATAAAGTTGACAGGGTATTATCTTGAGCAGTTCTTC.

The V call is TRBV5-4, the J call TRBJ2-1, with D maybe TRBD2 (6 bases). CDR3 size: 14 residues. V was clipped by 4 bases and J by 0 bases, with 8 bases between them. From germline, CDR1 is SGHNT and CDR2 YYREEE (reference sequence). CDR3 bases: TGTGCCAGCAGCAGGGACTTCTCCTACAATGAGCAGTTCTTC. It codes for CASSRDFSYNEQFF. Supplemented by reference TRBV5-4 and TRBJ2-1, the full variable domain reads ETGVTQSPTHLIKTRGQQVTLRCSSQSGHNTVSWYQQALGQGPQFIFQYYREEENGRGNFPPRFSGLQFPNYSSELNVNALELDDSALYLCASSRDFSYNEQFFGPGTRLTVL.

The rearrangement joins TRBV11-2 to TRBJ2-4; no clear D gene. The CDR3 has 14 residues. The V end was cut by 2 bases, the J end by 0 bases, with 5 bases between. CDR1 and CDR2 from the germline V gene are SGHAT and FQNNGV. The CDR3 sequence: CASSLNLAKNIQYF. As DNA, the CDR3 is TGTGCCAGCAGCTTAAATCTAGCCAAAAACATTCAGTACTTC.

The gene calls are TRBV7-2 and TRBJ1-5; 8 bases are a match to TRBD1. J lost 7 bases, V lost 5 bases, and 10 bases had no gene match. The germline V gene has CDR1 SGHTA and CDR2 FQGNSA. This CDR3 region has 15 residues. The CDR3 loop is CASSAIQGGDQPQHF. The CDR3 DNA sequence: TGTGCCAGCAGCGCCATACAGGGGGGGGACCAGCCCCAGCATTTT.

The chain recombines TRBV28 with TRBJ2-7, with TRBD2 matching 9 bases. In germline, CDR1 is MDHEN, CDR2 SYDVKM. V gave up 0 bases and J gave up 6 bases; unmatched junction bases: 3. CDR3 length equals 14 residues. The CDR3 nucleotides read TGTGCCAGCAGTTTATGGGCTAGCGGGGTCGAGCAGTACTTC. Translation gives CASSLWASGVEQYF. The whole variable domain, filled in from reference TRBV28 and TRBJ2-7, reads DVKVTQSSRYLVKRTGEKVFLECVQDMDHENMFWYRQDPGLGLRLIYFSYDVKMKEKGDIPEGYSVSREKKERFSLILESASTNQTSMYLCASSLWASGVEQYFGPGTRLTVT.

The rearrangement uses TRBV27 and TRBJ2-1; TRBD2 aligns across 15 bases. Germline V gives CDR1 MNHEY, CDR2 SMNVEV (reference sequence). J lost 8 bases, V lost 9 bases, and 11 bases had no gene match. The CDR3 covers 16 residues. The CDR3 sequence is CASHPRTSGRAYEQFF. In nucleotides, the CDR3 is TGTGCCAGTCACCCGAGGACTAGCGGGAGGGCCTATGAGCAGTTCTTC.